This TCR beta chain was sequenced for a study of molecular identifiers for immune sequencing clone quantification. Study-level background: Replicate RNA from around 20,000 or 100,000 naive CD8 T cells formed five aliquots; four were sequenced.

TCRdb re-derived calls from the PCR reads in MiXCR, one entry per CDR3 protein. The sample shows over 85,000 distinct CDR3 sequences, around 37% of them seen only once. The germline gives CDR1 SGHRS, CDR2 YFSETQ. The CDR3 covers 16 residues. Unmatched junction bases numbered 3, after V lost 1 base and J lost 0 bases. The J gene is TRBJ2-3, the V gene TRBV5-1; 9 bases are shared with TRBD2. Sequencing input: naive CD8+ T cells from blood, with Jurkat cell RNA spiked in. Subset specified: FACS-sorted CD8+CD4-CCR7+CD45RA+ naive T cells. The receptor comes from a human donor in good health. Some libraries in this study had Jurkat cell RNA spiked in. The DNA for the CDR3 is TGCGCCAGCAGCTTGAAGCGGGAGGCCAGCACAGATACGCAGTATTTT. It is translated as CASSLKREASTDTQYF.